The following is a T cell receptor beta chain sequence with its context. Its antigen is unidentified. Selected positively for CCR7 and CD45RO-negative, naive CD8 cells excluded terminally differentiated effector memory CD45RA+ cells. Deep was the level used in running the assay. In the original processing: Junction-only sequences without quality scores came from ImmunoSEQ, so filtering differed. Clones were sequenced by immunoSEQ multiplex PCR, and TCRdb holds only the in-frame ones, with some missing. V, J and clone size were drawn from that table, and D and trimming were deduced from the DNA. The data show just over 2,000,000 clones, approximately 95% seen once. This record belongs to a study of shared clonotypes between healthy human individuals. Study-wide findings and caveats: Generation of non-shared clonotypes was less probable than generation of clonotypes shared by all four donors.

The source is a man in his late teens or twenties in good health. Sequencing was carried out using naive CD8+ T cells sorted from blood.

The CDR3 coding sequence is TGCGCCAGCAGCCAAGTAGAGGGAATGTACAATGAGCAGTTCTTC. This translates into CASSQVEGMYNEQFF. V and J are TRBV4-1 and TRBJ2-1; possible D gene TRBD2, 5 bases. The germline gives CDR1 MGHRA, CDR2 YSYEKL. Trimming took 1 base from V and 4 from J, leaving 11 bases between them. This CDR3 contains 15 residues.